The 14 T cell receptor beta chains in this list originate from one sample, sequenced in a study of T cell responses to AZD1222 COVID-19 vaccine (dated by TCRdb to about 2021). Library creation used the immunoSEQ multiplex PCR assay. What TCRdb holds here is the immuneACCESS table cut down to in-frame rearrangements. Part of the clones is not present; checked against another copy, under half of the missing clones reflect an unresolved V gene, and the others are unexplained. Within this sample are 110,000 or so clones, with 70% to 90% of them counted one time only. The ten top clones hold 13% of the sample. The sample's time point label, in plain terms: baseline before first vaccination. The label giving this sample's treatment or condition can be read as: meningococcal conjugate vaccine given as trial control. The sample consisted of peripheral blood, taken on day 0 of MenACWY control vaccination. These receptor sequences come from an adult in good health.

In this sample, this clone turned up a few times. The J gene is TRBJ1-1, the V gene TRBV7-2; D remains unclear. This CDR3 spans 14 amino acids. Germline values: CDR1 SGHTA, CDR2 FQGNSA. Trimming took 1 base from V and 0 from J, leaving 6 bases between them. This CDR3 is CASSLGVVNTEAFF. The CDR3 coding sequence is TGTGCCAGCAGCTTAGGAGTTGTGAACACTGAAGCTTTCTTT.

V and J are TRBV2 and TRBJ1-5; 7 bases line up with TRBD1. V shed 5 bases and J 7 bases; nucleotides not matched to a gene: 8. Looked up from germline, CDR1 is SNHLY and CDR2 is FYNNEI. The length of the CDR3 is 14 residues. Written as DNA, the CDR3 is TGTGCCAGCAGTCAAGAGAGGGGGCGACAGCCCCAGCATTTT. Its protein is CASSQERGRQPQHF.

The V call is TRBV2, the J call TRBJ2-5, with 10 bases lining up with TRBD2. This CDR3 is built from 14 residues. Germline loops: CDR1 SNHLY, CDR2 FYNNEI. V dropped 6 bases and J dropped 3; count of bases not matched to a gene: 4. CDR3 in amino acids: CASRVTSGEETQYF. The CDR3 DNA sequence: TGTGCCAGCAGGGTAACTAGCGGGGAAGAGACCCAGTACTTC. Full variable domain (outside the CDR3, taken from reference TRBV2 and TRBJ2-5): EPEVTQTPSHQVTQMGQEVILRCVPISNHLYFYWYRQILGQKVEFLVSFYNNEISEKSEIFDDQFSVERPDGSNFTLKIRSTKLEDSAMYFCASRVTSGEETQYFGPGTRLLVL.

This clone was recorded once. V usage is TRBV24-1 and J usage is TRBJ1-5, with TRBD1 as a possible D gene (6 bases). V gave up 2 bases and J gave up 5 bases, with 9 bases separating them. The length of the CDR3 is 14 residues. CDR1 KGHDR and CDR2 SFDVKD come from the germline V gene. This chain's CDR3 is CATSDSGAHQPQHF. The DNA of the CDR3 is TGTGCCACCAGTGATTCGGGGGCCCATCAGCCCCAGCATTTT.

This sequence joins TRBV19 and TRBJ1-5; 9 nucleotides match TRBD1. Germline V gene data show CDR1 as LNHDA and CDR2 as SQIVND (reference sequence). The CDR3 totals 14 residues. J gave up 4 bases and V 3 bases, and 1 base lay outside the gene matches. CDR3 bases: TGTGCCAGTAGTATTGACAGGGGGAATCAGCCCCAGCATTTT. Translated: CASSIDRGNQPQHF.

The chain employs TRBV6-2 or TRBV6-3 and TRBJ1-2, with D maybe TRBD1 (6 bases). This CDR3 comprises 13 residues. The germline CDR1 and CDR2 sequences are MNHEY and SVGEGT. Trimming removed 4 bases at V and 5 bases at J, with 11 bases between. CDR3 region: CASSFRDTYGYTF. Here the CDR3 DNA reads TGTGCCAGCAGTTTCCGGGACACTTATGGCTACACCTTC.

The chain has TRBV7-9 and TRBJ2-1, with 9 bases that match TRBD2. The CDR3 is 19 amino acids. V gave up 5 bases and J gave up 1 base; unmatched junction bases: 15. CDR1 is SEHNR, CDR2 FQNEAQ, per germline (reference sequence). CDR3 sequence reads: CASSTRVGLAGYSYNEQFF. CDR3 bases: TGTGCCAGCAGCACTAGGGTAGGGCTAGCGGGGTATTCCTACAATGAGCAGTTCTTC.

The chain links TRBV4-3 to TRBJ2-3; D might be TRBD1 or TRBD2, each matching 6 bases. Germline-derived CDR1 and CDR2 are LGHNA and YSLEER. This CDR3 is 14 amino acids long. Trimming shortened V by 0 bases and J by 7 bases, and 11 bases separated the two germline ends. The CDR3 here is CASSQDRGLYTQYF. Here the CDR3 DNA reads TGCGCCAGCAGCCAAGACCGGGGGCTTTATACGCAGTATTTT.

V and J are TRBV12-3 or TRBV12-4 and TRBJ1-3; 7 bases line up with TRBD1. The V segment lost 5 bases and the J segment 14 bases; nucleotides outside the gene matches: 12. CDR3 length: 13 residues. CDR3 loop: CASSQGVSPAVYF. Here the CDR3 DNA reads TGTGCCAGCAGTCAGGGGGTCAGCCCCGCCGTATATTTT.

This clone was detected only once. V and J are TRBV25-1 and TRBJ2-7, with D maybe TRBD1 (6 bases). This CDR3 is 15 amino acids long. V was clipped by 2 bases and J by 2 bases, with 13 bases between them. Germline V gene data show CDR1 as MGHDK and CDR2 as SYGVNS. This chain's CDR3 is CASSEIRGRTYEQYF. CDR3 nucleotide sequence: TGTGCCAGCAGTGAAATTAGGGGGAGAACCTACGAGCAGTACTTC.

This rearrangement joins TRBV7-8 to TRBJ2-1; D possibly matches TRBD1 or TRBD2 (6 bases each). This CDR3 has 15 amino acids. V lost 8 bases, J lost 6 bases, and 20 bases lay in between. Germline values: CDR1 SGHVS, CDR2 FQNEAQ. CDR3: CASAGAGGFFNEQFF. CDR3 sequence (DNA): TGTGCCAGCGCGGGTGCCGGGGGCTTCTTCAATGAGCAGTTCTTC.

The chain is built from TRBV7-4 and TRBJ1-4; 7 bases line up with TRBD1. The V and J ends lost 0 bases and 8 bases, in that order; junction bases with no gene match: 12. CDR1 is SGHVT, CDR2 SQSDAQ, per germline. The CDR3 consists of 17 residues. CDR3 loop: CASSLANKRQGWEKLFF. The CDR3 DNA reads TGTGCCAGCAGCTTAGCTAATAAACGACAGGGATGGGAAAAACTGTTTTTT.

The chain joins TRBV7-6 to TRBJ2-6; D call uncertain. The length of the CDR3 is 17 residues. Trimming shortened V by 5 bases and J by 2 bases, and 16 bases separated the two germline ends. Per germline, CDR1 SGHVS and CDR2 FNYEAQ. DNA for the CDR3: TGTGCCAGCAGCGCCCAGGTTGTTGGGGCTGGGGCCAACGTCCTGACTTTC. Its protein is CASSAQVVGAGANVLTF.

CDR3 sequence: CASRTFRMGRTWTSGANVLTF. CDR3 bases: TGTGCCAGCAGGACGTTCAGGATGGGACGGACGTGGACCTCTGGGGCCAACGTCCTGACTTTC. V and J are TRBV2 and TRBJ2-6; D possibly uses TRBD1 or TRBD2 (5 bases each). The V end lost 6 bases, the J end lost 0 bases, and 27 bases lay between the germline ends. The CDR3 is 21 amino acids. CDR1 and CDR2 from the germline V gene are SNHLY and FYNNEI. Full variable domain (remainder filled in from reference TRBV2 and TRBJ2-6): EPEVTQTPSHQVTQMGQEVILRCVPISNHLYFYWYRQILGQKVEFLVSFYNNEISEKSEIFDDQFSVERPDGSNFTLKIRSTKLEDSAMYFCASRTFRMGRTWTSGANVLTFGAGSRLTVL.